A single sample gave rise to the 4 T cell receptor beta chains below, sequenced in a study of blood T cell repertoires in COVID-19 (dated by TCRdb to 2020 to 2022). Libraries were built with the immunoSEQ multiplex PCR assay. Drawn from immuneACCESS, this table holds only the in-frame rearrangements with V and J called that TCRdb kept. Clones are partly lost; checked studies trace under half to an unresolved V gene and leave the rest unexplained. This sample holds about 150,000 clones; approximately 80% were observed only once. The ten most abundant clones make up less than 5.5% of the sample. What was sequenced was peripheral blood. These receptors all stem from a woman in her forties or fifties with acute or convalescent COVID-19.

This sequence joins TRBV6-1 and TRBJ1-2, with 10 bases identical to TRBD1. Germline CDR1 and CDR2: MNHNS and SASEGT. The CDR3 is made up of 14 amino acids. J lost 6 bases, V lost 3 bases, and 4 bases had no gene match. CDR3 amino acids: CASSDRQGADGYTF. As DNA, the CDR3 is TGTGCCAGCAGTGACCGACAGGGGGCGGATGGCTACACCTTC.

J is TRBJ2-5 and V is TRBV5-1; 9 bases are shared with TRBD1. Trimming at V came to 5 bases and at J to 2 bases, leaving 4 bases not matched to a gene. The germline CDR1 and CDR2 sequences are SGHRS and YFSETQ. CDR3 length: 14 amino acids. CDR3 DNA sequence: TGCGCCAGCAGTTCCGGGACAGGGCAAGAGACCCAGTACTTC. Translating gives CASSSGTGQETQYF.

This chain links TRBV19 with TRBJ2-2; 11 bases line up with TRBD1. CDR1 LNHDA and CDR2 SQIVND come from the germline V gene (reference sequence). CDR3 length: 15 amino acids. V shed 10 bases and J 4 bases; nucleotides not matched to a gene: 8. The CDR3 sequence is CATTGTGGTTGELFF. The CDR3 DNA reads TGTGCCACCACCGGGACAGGGGGGACCACCGGGGAGCTGTTTTTT.

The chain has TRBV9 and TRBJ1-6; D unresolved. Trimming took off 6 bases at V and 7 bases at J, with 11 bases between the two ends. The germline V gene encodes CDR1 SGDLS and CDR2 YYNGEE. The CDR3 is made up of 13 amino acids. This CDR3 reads CASNGGLNSPLHF. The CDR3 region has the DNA TGTGCCAGCAATGGAGGTCTGAATTCACCCCTCCACTTT.